At least ten counts were recorded for the clone carrying this T cell receptor beta chain. Its antigen is unknown. The CDR3 has 16 residues. V lost 5 bases, J lost 7 bases, and 15 bases stayed unmatched. Germline V lookup: CDR1 SGHTA, CDR2 FQGNSA. This sample is drawn from a study of Graves' ophthalmopathy and Graves' hyperthyroidism. In the study overall: Stable hyperthyroidism was defined by absence of ophthalmopathy within 18 months of follow-up.

TCR beta CDR3 amplification used RNA transcripts. In the first round, RT-PCR was carried out with HTBI primers, and a multiplex PCR formed the second round. In TCRdb, the multiplex PCR reads were re-called with MiXCR into one record per CDR3 protein. The sample includes some 1.1 million distinct CDR3 sequences, about two fifths of them seen just once. Patients in the hyperthyroidism group, adults aged 18 to 65, were newly diagnosed, under 2 months' duration. Study-wide results and limits: Cross-validated, the 13-signature model showed 87.88%/81.08% sensitivity/specificity, and 80%/75% in the test set. Blood shared most expanded thyroid clonotypes above 0.001 frequency.

The genes are TRBV7-2 and TRBJ2-7, with 9 bases aligning to TRBD2. This TCR derives from an adult man with Graves' hyperthyroidism. The sample taken for sequencing was peripheral blood or thyroid tissue (not recorded which). The DNA for the CDR3 is TGTGCCAGCAGCGGGGGTGGCGGGAGGGCGATTGGGGAGCAGTACTTC. Encoded protein: CASSGGGGRAIGEQYF.